These T cell receptor beta chains were read from a single sample in a study of T cell responses to AZD1222 COVID-19 vaccine. Sequencing used immunoSEQ multiplex PCR; TCRdb keeps in-frame clones, though not all of them. The sample lists under 100,000 clones, more than 70% occurring once. This material consisted of peripheral blood, taken 28 days after the second AZD1222 dose. The receptors here all came from an adult who received the AZD1222 COVID-19 vaccine. The CDR3 runs from the conserved cysteine through the conserved F or W. A D gene is named only where the DNA matches it firmly. Only part of the rows carry a size: once, few, many, or a class if the clone is expanded.

clone_size: .
j_call: TRBJ1-1
v_call: TRBV18
d_call: .
cdr3_aa: CASSPGENTEAFF
cdr3_nt: TGTGCCAGCTCACCAGGGGAGAACACTGAAGCTTTCTTT

clone_size: .
j_call: TRBJ1-5
v_call: TRBV11-2
d_call: .
cdr3_aa: CASSLNSNQPQHF
cdr3_nt: TGTGCCAGCAGCTTGAACAGCAATCAGCCCCAGCATTTT

clone_size: .
j_call: TRBJ1-4
v_call: TRBV7-9
d_call: TRBD1
cdr3_aa: CASSLGQLNEKLFF
cdr3_nt: TGTGCCAGCAGCTTGGGACAGCTTAATGAAAAACTGTTTTTT

clone_size: .
j_call: TRBJ2-3
v_call: TRBV15
d_call: .
cdr3_aa: CATSRDRGATDTQYF
cdr3_nt: TGTGCCACCAGCAGAGATCGGGGGGCGACAGATACGCAGTATTTT

clone_size: once
j_call: TRBJ1-5
v_call: TRBV15
d_call: .
cdr3_aa: CATSSRGNQPQHF
cdr3_nt: TGTGCCACCAGCAGCAGGGGAAATCAGCCCCAGCATTTT

clone_size: .
j_call: TRBJ2-7
v_call: TRBV6-2/TRBV6-3
d_call: .
cdr3_aa: CASSYWGGQREQYF
cdr3_nt: TGTGCCAGCAGTTACTGGGGGGGCCAACGCGAGCAGTACTTC

clone_size: .
j_call: TRBJ1-2
v_call: TRBV7-9
d_call: .
cdr3_aa: CASSFEGLDYGYTF
cdr3_nt: TGTGCCAGCAGCTTCGAAGGGTTGGACTATGGCTACACCTTC

clone_size: .
j_call: TRBJ2-1
v_call: TRBV4-1
d_call: TRBD2
cdr3_aa: CASSARTSGENNEQFF
cdr3_nt: TGCGCCAGCAGCGCCCGGACTAGCGGGGAAAACAATGAGCAGTTCTTC

clone_size: .
j_call: TRBJ1-1
v_call: TRBV13
d_call: TRBD1
cdr3_aa: CASSQDRAAFF
cdr3_nt: TGTGCCAGCAGCCAAGACAGGGCGGCTTTCTTT

clone_size: .
j_call: TRBJ1-2
v_call: TRBV5-5
d_call: TRBD1
cdr3_aa: CASSSWDRLGLNYGYTF
cdr3_nt: TGTGCCAGCAGCTCATGGGACAGATTGGGACTTAACTATGGCTACACCTTC

clone_size: few
j_call: TRBJ1-5
v_call: TRBV6-5
d_call: .
cdr3_aa: CASRLGQPQHF
cdr3_nt: TGTGCCAGCAGGTTGGGGCAGCCCCAGCATTTT

clone_size: .
j_call: TRBJ2-7
v_call: TRBV12-3/TRBV12-4
d_call: .
cdr3_aa: CASSLDSYEQYF
cdr3_nt: TGTGCCAGCAGCCTAGACAGCTACGAGCAGTACTTC

clone_size: .
j_call: TRBJ1-2
v_call: TRBV5-1
d_call: .
cdr3_aa: CASSFSADGYTF
cdr3_nt: TGCGCCAGCAGTTTTAGTGCTGATGGCTACACCTTC

clone_size: .
j_call: TRBJ2-6
v_call: TRBV27
d_call: .
cdr3_aa: CASSLSSFGANVLTF
cdr3_nt: TGTGCCAGCAGTTTATCGAGCTTTGGGGCCAACGTCCTGACTTTC

clone_size: .
j_call: TRBJ2-1
v_call: TRBV19
d_call: TRBD1
cdr3_aa: CASRTGYEQFF
cdr3_nt: TGTGCCAGTAGGACAGGGTATGAGCAGTTCTTC

clone_size: .
j_call: TRBJ1-3
v_call: TRBV7-9
d_call: .
cdr3_aa: CASSNPGANTIYF
cdr3_nt: TGTGCCAGCAGCAACCCGGGGGCCAACACCATATATTTT

clone_size: .
j_call: TRBJ2-7
v_call: TRBV30
d_call: .
cdr3_aa: CAWSVRQDYEQYF
cdr3_nt: TGTGCCTGGAGTGTAAGGCAGGACTACGAGCAGTACTTC

clone_size: once
j_call: TRBJ2-1
v_call: TRBV3-1/TRBV3-2
d_call: .
cdr3_aa: CASSWGYEQFF
cdr3_nt: TGTGCCAGCAGCTGGGGGTATGAGCAGTTCTTC

clone_size: .
j_call: TRBJ1-2
v_call: TRBV29-1
d_call: .
cdr3_aa: CSVVENYGYTF
cdr3_nt: TGCAGCGTTGTCGAGAACTATGGCTACACCTTC

clone_size: .
j_call: TRBJ2-3
v_call: TRBV4-3
d_call: .
cdr3_aa: CASSLVRLSDTQYF
cdr3_nt: TGCGCCAGCAGCCTAGTTCGTCTCTCCGATACGCAGTATTTT

clone_size: .
j_call: TRBJ2-2
v_call: TRBV10-1
d_call: .
cdr3_aa: CASSEGARGTGELFF
cdr3_nt: TGCGCCAGCAGTGAGGGGGCAAGGGGCACCGGGGAGCTGTTTTTT

clone_size: .
j_call: TRBJ2-2
v_call: TRBV12-3/TRBV12-4
d_call: TRBD2
cdr3_aa: CASTSGTGELFF
cdr3_nt: TGTGCCAGCACTAGCGGGACCGGGGAGCTGTTTTTT

clone_size: .
j_call: TRBJ1-2
v_call: TRBV5-4
d_call: .
cdr3_aa: CASSSQSPNYGYTF
cdr3_nt: TGTGCCAGCAGCTCGCAGAGTCCTAACTATGGCTACACCTTC

clone_size: .
j_call: TRBJ2-7
v_call: TRBV29-1
d_call: TRBD1
cdr3_aa: CSVAGQGVVEQYF
cdr3_nt: TGCAGCGTTGCCGGACAGGGGGTAGTTGAGCAGTACTTC

clone_size: .
j_call: TRBJ2-2
v_call: TRBV6-5
d_call: .
cdr3_aa: CATSGGGAGELFF
cdr3_nt: TGTGCCACCAGCGGAGGGGGCGCCGGGGAGCTGTTTTTT

clone_size: .
j_call: TRBJ1-3
v_call: TRBV9
d_call: .
cdr3_aa: CASSVGTVPSGNTIYF
cdr3_nt: TGTGCCAGCAGCGTAGGTACAGTACCCTCTGGAAACACCATATATTTT

clone_size: once
j_call: TRBJ1-4
v_call: TRBV19
d_call: .
cdr3_aa: CASRPARQRGINEKLFF
cdr3_nt: TGTGCCAGTAGGCCAGCCCGCCAAAGGGGGATCAATGAAAAACTGTTTTTT

clone_size: .
j_call: TRBJ1-6
v_call: TRBV5-6
d_call: .
cdr3_aa: CASSRQRYNSPLHF
cdr3_nt: TGTGCCAGCAGCCGACAGAGATATAATTCACCCCTCCACTTT

clone_size: .
j_call: TRBJ1-2
v_call: TRBV12-5
d_call: .
cdr3_aa: CASGLDGIYGYTF
cdr3_nt: TGTGCTAGTGGTTTGGACGGCATCTATGGCTACACCTTC

clone_size: .
j_call: TRBJ2-7
v_call: TRBV7-2
d_call: .
cdr3_aa: CASSSRGYYEQYF
cdr3_nt: TGTGCCAGCAGCTCCCGTGGGTACTACGAGCAGTACTTC

clone_size: .
j_call: TRBJ1-3
v_call: TRBV7-8
d_call: TRBD1
cdr3_aa: CASSWGQSSGNTIYF
cdr3_nt: TGTGCCAGCAGCTGGGGACAGTCCTCTGGAAACACCATATATTTT

clone_size: .
j_call: TRBJ1-1
v_call: TRBV11-2
d_call: .
cdr3_aa: CASSGNTEAFF
cdr3_nt: TGTGCCAGCAGCGGGAACACTGAAGCTTTCTTT

clone_size: .
j_call: TRBJ1-2
v_call: TRBV5-4
d_call: .
cdr3_aa: CASSLFGGLNGYTF
cdr3_nt: TGTGCCAGCAGCTTATTCGGGGGTTTGAATGGCTACACCTTC

clone_size: .
j_call: TRBJ2-4
v_call: TRBV29-1
d_call: TRBD1
cdr3_aa: CSVKKWGQGENIQYF
cdr3_nt: TGCAGCGTCAAAAAATGGGGACAGGGCGAAAACATTCAGTACTTC

clone_size: .
j_call: TRBJ2-3
v_call: TRBV3-1/TRBV3-2
d_call: TRBD2
cdr3_aa: CASSHLLAGYTDTQYF
cdr3_nt: TGTGCCAGCAGCCACCTTCTAGCGGGGTACACAGATACGCAGTATTTT

clone_size: once
j_call: TRBJ1-2
v_call: TRBV27
d_call: .
cdr3_aa: CASSLVSGQGPYGYTF
cdr3_nt: TGTGCCAGCAGTTTAGTTTCTGGTCAGGGACCGTATGGCTACACCTTC

clone_size: .
j_call: TRBJ2-3
v_call: TRBV3-1/TRBV3-2
d_call: .
cdr3_aa: CASSHRVFNTDTQYF
cdr3_nt: TGTGCCAGCAGCCATAGGGTTTTTAACACAGATACGCAGTATTTT

clone_size: .
j_call: TRBJ2-7
v_call: TRBV28
d_call: .
cdr3_aa: CASSLRPPGYEQYF
cdr3_nt: TGTGCCAGCAGTTTACGCCCCCCGGGTTACGAGCAGTACTTC

clone_size: .
j_call: TRBJ1-1
v_call: TRBV28
d_call: .
cdr3_aa: CASFERTSMNTEAFF
cdr3_nt: TGTGCCAGCTTCGAACGGACATCTATGAACACTGAAGCTTTCTTT

clone_size: .
j_call: TRBJ1-1
v_call: TRBV25-1
d_call: .
cdr3_aa: CASSQWVEAFF
cdr3_nt: TGTGCCAGCAGTCAGTGGGTTGAAGCTTTCTTT

clone_size: .
j_call: TRBJ2-2
v_call: TRBV3-1/TRBV3-2
d_call: .
cdr3_aa: CASESRYRGNTGELFF
cdr3_nt: TGTGCCAGCGAAAGCAGGTACCGGGGGAACACCGGGGAGCTGTTTTTT

clone_size: .
j_call: TRBJ2-2
v_call: TRBV5-4
d_call: .
cdr3_aa: CASSLNTGELFF
cdr3_nt: TGTGCCAGCAGCTTAAACACCGGGGAGCTGTTTTTT

clone_size: .
j_call: TRBJ2-7
v_call: TRBV28
d_call: TRBD1
cdr3_aa: CASSLWAGQGAHEQYF
cdr3_nt: TGTGCCAGCAGTTTATGGGCGGGACAGGGGGCCCACGAGCAGTACTTC

clone_size: .
j_call: TRBJ1-1
v_call: TRBV5-6
d_call: .
cdr3_aa: CASSLYETVNTEAFF
cdr3_nt: TGTGCCAGCAGCTTGTACGAGACGGTGAACACTGAAGCTTTCTTT

clone_size: few
j_call: TRBJ1-2
v_call: TRBV12-3/TRBV12-4
d_call: TRBD1
cdr3_aa: CASSTGTGWGYTF
cdr3_nt: TGTGCCAGCAGTACCGGGACAGGGTGGGGCTACACCTTC

clone_size: .
j_call: TRBJ2-1
v_call: TRBV9
d_call: TRBD2
cdr3_aa: CASSVGLAGPKGHEQFF
cdr3_nt: TGTGCCAGCAGCGTAGGTCTAGCGGGACCGAAAGGGCATGAGCAGTTCTTC

clone_size: .
j_call: TRBJ2-3
v_call: TRBV12-3/TRBV12-4
d_call: TRBD2
cdr3_aa: CAIGTSGAYTQYF
cdr3_nt: TGTGCCATCGGGACTAGCGGGGCATATACGCAGTATTTT

clone_size: .
j_call: TRBJ2-3
v_call: TRBV27
d_call: TRBD2
cdr3_aa: CASRDLGLAGNTDTQYF
cdr3_nt: TGTGCCAGCAGAGACTTAGGACTAGCGGGGAACACAGATACGCAGTATTTT

clone_size: .
j_call: TRBJ2-1
v_call: TRBV9
d_call: .
cdr3_aa: CASSVERLGYNEQFF
cdr3_nt: TGTGCCAGCAGCGTTGAGCGACTCGGATACAATGAGCAGTTCTTC

clone_size: .
j_call: TRBJ1-6
v_call: TRBV7-2
d_call: .
cdr3_aa: CASSFWQLNSPLHF
cdr3_nt: TGTGCCAGCAGCTTTTGGCAACTTAATTCACCCCTCCACTTT

clone_size: .
j_call: TRBJ1-5
v_call: TRBV4-1
d_call: .
cdr3_aa: CASSQGFQGYQPQHF
cdr3_nt: TGCGCCAGCAGCCAAGGGTTTCAGGGATATCAGCCCCAGCATTTT

clone_size: .
j_call: TRBJ1-4
v_call: TRBV6-2/TRBV6-3
d_call: .
cdr3_aa: CASRQGGEKLFF
cdr3_nt: TGTGCCAGCCGCCAGGGCGGCGAAAAACTGTTTTTT

clone_size: .
j_call: TRBJ1-1
v_call: TRBV6-5
d_call: .
cdr3_aa: CASNAGALGTEAFF
cdr3_nt: TGTGCCAGCAACGCAGGTGCGCTCGGCACTGAAGCTTTCTTT

clone_size: .
j_call: TRBJ1-2
v_call: TRBV9
d_call: TRBD1
cdr3_aa: CASPWTGPQSLYGYTF
cdr3_nt: TGTGCCAGCCCCTGGACAGGGCCTCAATCCCTCTATGGCTACACCTTC

clone_size: .
j_call: TRBJ2-5
v_call: TRBV28
d_call: TRBD2
cdr3_aa: CASSSSGAAKTQYF
cdr3_nt: TGTGCCAGCAGTTCTAGCGGGGCAGCGAAGACCCAGTACTTC